This T cell receptor (beta chain) was retrieved from a study of vaccination effects on CD4 cells after COVID-19. The CDR3 is made up of 14 amino acids. CDR1 is KGHDR and CDR2 is SFDVKD in the germline V gene. Germline trimming cut 8 bases from V and 8 bases from J; bases unmatched to any gene: 11. Viral peptide pools were used in the ViraFEST assay to expand antigen-specific CD4+ T cells, and sequencing came afterward. It was after 10 days of culture that CD4+ T cells were isolated. The person had a PCR-confirmed SARS-CoV-2 infection during March to December 2020. For each well, two million PBMC were cultured with about 9.4 IU/ml IL-2 and 8.5 to 10 ug/ml peptides. Assay: immunoSEQ multiplex PCR; the TCRdb copy retains only in-frame clones and omits some. The sample lists roughly 70,000 clones; roughly 73% were seen once. Comments on this clone: Its specificity is unknown.

J is TRBJ2-1 and V is TRBV24-1, with TRBD2 matching 7 bases. The receptor was derived from a human donor who had a prior SARS-CoV-2 infection. The sequencing here drew on CD4+ T cells from PBMCs cultured with HIV peptides, taken before COVID-19 vaccination. Subset given: HIV-1 Nef peptide pool negative control/reference culture. The CDR3 sequence: CATMAGDFLDEQFF. CDR3 sequence (DNA): TGTGCCACCATGGCGGGAGATTTTCTCGATGAGCAGTTCTTC.